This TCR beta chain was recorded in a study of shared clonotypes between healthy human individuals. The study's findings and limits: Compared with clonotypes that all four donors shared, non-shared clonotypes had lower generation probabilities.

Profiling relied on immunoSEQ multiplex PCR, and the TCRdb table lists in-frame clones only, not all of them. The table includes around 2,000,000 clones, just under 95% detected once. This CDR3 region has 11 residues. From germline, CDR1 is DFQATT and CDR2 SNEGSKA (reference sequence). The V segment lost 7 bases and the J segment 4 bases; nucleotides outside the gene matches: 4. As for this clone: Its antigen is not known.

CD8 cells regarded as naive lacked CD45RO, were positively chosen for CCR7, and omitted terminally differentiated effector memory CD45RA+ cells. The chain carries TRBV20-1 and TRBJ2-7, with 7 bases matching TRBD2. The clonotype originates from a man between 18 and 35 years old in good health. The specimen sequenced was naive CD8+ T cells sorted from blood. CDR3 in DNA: TGCAGTGTTGCGCGGGAGTACGAGCAGTACTTC. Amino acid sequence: CSVAREYEQYF.